Presented here are 6 T cell receptor beta chains from one specimen sequenced in a study of T cell responses to AZD1222 COVID-19 vaccine. Measured with immunoSEQ multiplex PCR; TCRdb has only the in-frame clones, and not every one. Of about 140,000 clones listed, about 92% are singletons. The input for sequencing was peripheral blood, taken after recovery from COVID-19. The source of these receptors is an adult who had recovered from COVID-19.

This chain uses TRBV30 with TRBJ1-1; no clear D. Germline V CDR1 and CDR2: GTSNPN, SVGIG (reference sequence). V was trimmed by 0 bases and J by 11 bases, leaving 10 bases between them. The CDR3 has 11 residues. This CDR3 is CAWSVSDKAFF. CDR3 coding DNA: TGTGCCTGGAGTGTTAGCGATAAGGCTTTCTTT.

This chain connects TRBV5-1 to TRBJ2-1, with 9 nucleotides matching TRBD1. Germline V gene data show CDR1 as SGHRS and CDR2 as YFSETQ. This CDR3 spans 15 amino acids. V lost 3 bases, J lost 6 bases, and 7 bases stayed unmatched. Here the CDR3 DNA reads TGCGCCAGCAGCTCCGGGACAGGGCGGTTCAATGAGCAGTTCTTC. Encoded protein: CASSSGTGRFNEQFF.

This chain uses TRBV5-1 with TRBJ2-2; TRBD2 matches 12 bases. J lost 2 bases, V lost 4 bases, and 6 bases had no gene match. The CDR3 has 17 amino acids. From germline, CDR1 is SGHRS and CDR2 YFSETQ. The CDR3 spells CASSTRTSGINTGELFF. The CDR3 DNA is TGCGCCAGCAGCACCCGGACTAGCGGGATAAACACCGGGGAGCTGTTTTTT.

This clone has just one count. This sequence joins TRBV6-1 and TRBJ2-5; D is unresolved. Trimming took off 0 bases at V and 0 bases at J, with 8 bases between the two ends. Germline V CDR1 and CDR2: MNHNS, SASEGT. The CDR3 is made up of 15 amino acids. DNA for the CDR3: TGTGCCAGCAGTGAAGCTGTACGGTACCAAGAGACCCAGTACTTC. Translating it yields CASSEAVRYQETQYF.

The CDR3 spells CASTKEGNNEQFF. In DNA form, the CDR3 reads TGTGCCAGCACCAAGGAGGGGAACAATGAGCAGTTCTTC. The chain combines TRBV11-3 with TRBJ2-1, with TRBD2 as a possible D gene (6 bases). The germline V gene has CDR1 SGHNT and CDR2 YENEEA. Deletions cut 7 bases from V and 5 bases from J, with 12 bases between. This CDR3 is built from 13 residues.

The chain joins TRBV19 to TRBJ1-2; unclear D gene. The CDR3 loop spans 14 amino acids. Deletions cut 3 bases from V and 2 bases from J, with 10 bases between. CDR1 and CDR2 from the germline V gene are LNHDA and SQIVND (reference sequence). CDR3 coding DNA: TGTGCCAGTAGTATGGGAATGGGAAACTATGGCTACACCTTC. Translation gives CASSMGMGNYGYTF.